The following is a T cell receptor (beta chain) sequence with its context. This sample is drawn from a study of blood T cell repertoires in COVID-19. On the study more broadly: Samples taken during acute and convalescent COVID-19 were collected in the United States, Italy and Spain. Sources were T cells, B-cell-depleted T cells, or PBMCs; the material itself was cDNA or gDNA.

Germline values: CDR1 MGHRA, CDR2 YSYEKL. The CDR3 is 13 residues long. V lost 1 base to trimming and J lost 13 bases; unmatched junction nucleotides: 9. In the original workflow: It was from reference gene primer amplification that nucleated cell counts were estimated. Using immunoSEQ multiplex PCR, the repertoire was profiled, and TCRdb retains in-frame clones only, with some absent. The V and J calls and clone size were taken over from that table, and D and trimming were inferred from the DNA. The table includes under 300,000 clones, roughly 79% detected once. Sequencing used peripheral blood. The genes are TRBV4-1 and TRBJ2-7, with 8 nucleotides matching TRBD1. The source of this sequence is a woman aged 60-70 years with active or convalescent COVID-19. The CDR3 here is CASSQVLGQDPYF. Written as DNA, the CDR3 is TGCGCCAGCAGCCAAGTTTTGGGACAGGACCCCTACTTC.